The clone carrying this T cell receptor (beta chain) has only a few counts. Its specificity is unknown. This sample is drawn from a study of post-analysis software for immune sequencing data. As for the study in general: The cohort encompassed relapsing-remitting, secondary progressive and progressive-relapsing multiple sclerosis disease courses.

Sequencing libraries made from TCR beta cDNA carried unique molecular identifiers. Some 450,000 cDNA molecules were recovered from an input of roughly 0.95 to 11 million T cells. Each CDR3 protein gets one entry after TCRdb re-called the PCR reads with MiXCR. The profile shows 600,000 to 750,000 distinct CDR3 sequences, approximately 59% of them singletons. General study points: Pronounced co-clustering by F measure was evident among identically batched samples. TRBV segments more frequent in patients than in controls numbered five and included TRBV5-6, TRBV5-1 and TRBV20-1.

Germline V CDR1 and CDR2: SGHVS, FQNEAQ. There are 16 residues in the CDR3. The sequenced sample was blood. The chain uses TRBV7-8 and TRBJ2-4, with unresolved D. The DNA end is a closer match to TRBJ2-7, so the J assignment may be wrong. The sequence came from a girl aged 2-15 years with multiple sclerosis. The chain's CDR3 is CASSLYRTQAPNEQYF. The CDR3 nucleotides are TGTGCCAGCAGCTTATATCGGACCCAGGCCCCCAACGAGCAGTACTTC.